The 19 T cell receptor beta chains below all came from one sample that was sequenced in a study of blood T cell repertoires in COVID-19. Assay: immunoSEQ multiplex PCR; the TCRdb copy retains only in-frame clones and omits some. The table includes 240,000 or so clones, around 90% detected once. Material: peripheral blood. These receptors all come from a woman aged 25-40 years with acute or convalescent COVID-19.

The chain joins TRBV21-1 to TRBJ2-1; the D call TRBD2 from the table was never checked on the DNA. TRBV21-1 is a listed pseudogene. The CDR3 has 15 amino acids. CDR3 bases: TGTGCCAACAGTACCACTAGCGTAGCCTACAATGAGCAGTTCTTC. Translated, it gives CANSTTSVAYNEQFF.

The chain carries TRBV29-1 and TRBJ2-5, with 9 bases aligning to TRBD1. This CDR3 contains 13 residues. The trim removed 5 bases at V and 5 bases at J, leaving 6 bases unmatched. Germline V gives CDR1 SQVTM, CDR2 ANQGSEA. This chain's CDR3 is CSVQQGARETQYF. Here the CDR3 DNA reads TGCAGCGTTCAACAGGGGGCCAGGGAGACCCAGTACTTC.

This clone was detected only a few times. The chain uses TRBV6-4 and TRBJ1-2; D uncertain. CDR3 length: 15 amino acids. V was pared by 2 bases and J by 0 bases, with 10 bases between. Germline assignment: CDR1 MRHNA and CDR2 SNTAGT. CDR3 in amino acids: CASSDDPTTNYGYTF. The CDR3 region has the DNA TGTGCCAGCAGTGACGATCCCACTACTAACTATGGCTACACCTTC.

The chain links TRBV5-1 to TRBJ2-1, with TRBD1 matching 8 bases. V was clipped by 2 bases and J by 4 bases; unmatched bases: 5. CDR3 length: 15 residues. Germline loops: CDR1 SGHRS, CDR2 YFSETQ. The CDR3, as DNA: TGCGCCAGCAGCTTAAGACAGGGGCTATACAATGAGCAGTTCTTC. Protein sequence: CASSLRQGLYNEQFF.

This chain links TRBV19 with TRBJ1-2; possible D gene TRBD1, 5 bases. Germline assignment: CDR1 LNHDA and CDR2 SQIVND (reference sequence). V was trimmed by 7 bases and J by 2 bases, leaving 11 bases between them. This CDR3 region has 13 residues. The CDR3 region has the DNA TGTGCCAGTAATCCAGGGATGAACTATGGCTACACCTTC. Its protein is CASNPGMNYGYTF. Full variable domain (outside the CDR3, taken from reference TRBV19 and TRBJ1-2): DGGITQSPKYLFRKEGQNVTLSCEQNLNHDAMYWYRQDPGQGLRLIYYSQIVNDFQKGDIAEGYSVSREKKESFPLTVTSAQKNPTAFYLCASNPGMNYGYTFGSGTRLTVV.

The sample holds one count of this clone. J is TRBJ2-1 and V is TRBV19; 11 nucleotides match TRBD2. The CDR3 runs to 20 residues. Germline lookup yields CDR1 LNHDA and CDR2 SQIVND (reference sequence). The V segment lost 0 bases and the J segment 7 bases; nucleotides outside the gene matches: 17. CDR3 sequence: CASSIERTPGLAEGVNEQFF. The CDR3 bases are TGTGCCAGTAGTATAGAAAGGACACCGGGACTAGCGGAGGGGGTGAATGAGCAGTTCTTC.

This rearrangement joins TRBV30 to TRBJ2-1; possibly TRBD1 for D (6 bases). The germline CDR1 and CDR2 sequences are GTSNPN and SVGIG (reference sequence). Trimming removed 0 bases from V and 5 bases from J, with 8 bases in between. This CDR3 is 13 amino acids long. In nucleotides, the CDR3 is TGTGCCTGGAGTGTAACAGGGAACAATGAGCAGTTCTTC. Its protein is CAWSVTGNNEQFF.

This chain connects TRBV7-8 to TRBJ2-2; 7 positions match TRBD2. This CDR3 is 17 amino acids long. V dropped 2 bases and J dropped 1; count of bases not matched to a gene: 7. Germline loops: CDR1 SGHVS, CDR2 FQNEAQ. The CDR3 sequence is CASSLRSGGQNTGELFF. The CDR3 DNA reads as TGTGCCAGCAGCTTAAGATCGGGAGGACAGAACACCGGGGAGCTGTTTTTT. The full variable domain, completed using reference TRBV7-8 and TRBJ2-2, is GAGVSQSPRYKVAKRGQDVALRCDPISGHVSLFWYQQALGQGPEFLTYFQNEAQLDKSGLPSDRFFAERPEGSVSTLKIQRTQQEDSAVYLCASSLRSGGQNTGELFFGEGSRLTVL.

This clone was recorded once. This chain joins TRBV19 and TRBJ1-5, with 7 bases identical to TRBD1. This CDR3 is 15 amino acids long. V lost 7 bases to trimming and J lost 7 bases; unmatched junction nucleotides: 13. Germline V gene data show CDR1 as LNHDA and CDR2 as SQIVND (reference sequence). The CDR3 bases are TGTGCCAGTACGGGACAGTTCGCGTCTGGGCAGCCCCAGCATTTT. Translating it yields CASTGQFASGQPQHF.

The rearrangement joins TRBV5-4 to TRBJ2-2; TRBD1 might be the D (6 bases). The V end lost 4 bases, the J end lost 6 bases, and 13 bases lay between the germline ends. CDR3 length: 14 amino acids. The germline V gene has CDR1 SGHNT and CDR2 YYREEE (reference sequence). The CDR3 nucleotides are TGTGCCAGCAGCAGAGCCCCAGGGGCCGGGGAGCTGTTTTTT. Its protein is CASSRAPGAGELFF.

As for this clone: Other DNA sequences of this sample code for an identical CDR3. The chain recombines TRBV9 with TRBJ2-7; 8 bases line up with TRBD2. The CDR3 has 14 amino acids. V was pared by 0 bases and J by 6 bases, with 5 bases of the junction left unmatched. The germline CDR1 and CDR2 sequences are SGDLS and YYNGEE. CDR3 residues: CASSVGLAGTEQYF. The CDR3 DNA sequence: TGTGCCAGCAGCGTAGGGCTAGCGGGTACCGAGCAGTACTTC.

The J gene is TRBJ2-1, the V gene TRBV4-3; the match to TRBD2 covers 7 bases. The V segment lost 9 bases and the J segment 3 bases; nucleotides outside the gene matches: 14. Germline V lookup: CDR1 LGHNA, CDR2 YSLEER. The CDR3 sequence is 16 residues long. This CDR3 is CARHLWRERDYNEQFF. CDR3 nucleotides: TGCGCCAGACACCTATGGCGGGAGCGGGACTACAATGAGCAGTTCTTC.

This clone was detected only a few times. The chain links TRBV14 to TRBJ1-6; the D is unclear. Between the trimmed V and J ends, which lost 1 base and 9 bases, there was a span of 13 bases. The CDR3 is made up of 15 amino acids. The germline V gene encodes CDR1 SGHDN and CDR2 FVKESK. The CDR3 sequence: CASSQVTGGVSPLHF. In nucleotides, the CDR3 is TGTGCCAGCAGCCAAGTAACGGGTGGTGTTTCACCCCTCCACTTT.

The chain couples TRBV19 to TRBJ1-6; possibly TRBD1 for D (5 bases). Trimming shortened V by 3 bases and J by 9 bases, and 12 bases separated the two germline ends. This CDR3 is 14 amino acids long. The germline V gene has CDR1 LNHDA and CDR2 SQIVND (reference sequence). CDR3 nucleotide sequence: TGTGCCAGTAGTATGCCAGGGTCCTTTTCACCCCTCCACTTT. Encoded protein: CASSMPGSFSPLHF.

The CDR3 coding sequence is TGTGCCAGCTCACCAAGGACAGGGACGAACACCGGGGAGCTGTTTTTT. Protein product: CASSPRTGTNTGELFF. This rearrangement joins TRBV18 to TRBJ2-2; 8 bases match TRBD1. Germline V gene lookup returns CDR1 KGHSH and CDR2 LQKENI. CDR3 length equals 16 residues. V was clipped by 2 bases and J by 0 bases; unmatched bases: 2.

The DNA for the CDR3 is TGCAGCGTTCCCAGGACTAGCGGGAGTAACATGTTCTTC. It yields the protein CSVPRTSGSNMFF. V gene TRBV29-1 combines with J gene TRBJ2-1, with 13 bases aligning to TRBD2. The V and J ends lost 5 bases and 15 bases, in that order; junction bases with no gene match: 10. The CDR3 runs to 13 residues. The germline CDR1 and CDR2 sequences are SQVTM and ANQGSEA.

This chain joins TRBV2 and TRBJ2-7, with D uncertain. This CDR3 has 13 amino acids. V was shortened by 6 bases and J by 0 bases, with 9 bases between the two germline ends. Per germline, CDR1 SNHLY and CDR2 FYNNEI. CDR3 region: CASRQSSSYEQYF. The CDR3 DNA reads as TGTGCCAGCAGACAGTCGAGCTCCTACGAGCAGTACTTC.

The CDR3 nucleotides read TGTGCCTGGAGTGTACTAGCGGTTCACAATGAGCAGTTCTTC. Its protein product is CAWSVLAVHNEQFF. V is TRBV30 and J is TRBJ2-1; TRBD2 aligns across 8 bases. This CDR3 has 14 residues. Germline values: CDR1 GTSNPN, CDR2 SVGIG (reference sequence). V lost 0 bases to trimming and J lost 5 bases; unmatched junction nucleotides: 3.

The chain uses TRBV3-1 (or the pseudogene TRBV3-2) and TRBJ2-7; possibly TRBD1 for D (6 bases). This CDR3 is built from 14 residues. Trimming pared 1 base from V and 3 bases from J, leaving 10 bases between. Germline lookup yields CDR1 LGHDT and CDR2 YNNKEL (reference sequence). Here the CDR3 reads CASSQAGAHYEQYF. The DNA of the CDR3 is TGTGCCAGCAGCCAAGCAGGGGCCCACTACGAGCAGTACTTC.